This TCR beta chain stems from a study of OX40 agonist ivuxolimab in advanced cancers. Here immunoSEQ multiplex PCR was the method, and the copy in TCRdb shows in-frame clones only, minus some. This table has around 50,000 clones, around 85% appearing once. CDR3 length equals 13 residues. Trimming shortened V by 5 bases and J by 0 bases, and 7 bases separated the two germline ends. The germline CDR1 and CDR2 sequences are LNHDA and SQIVND (reference sequence). The sequencing used CD4+ or CD8+ T cells sorted from blood, collected in a trial of the OX40 agonist ivuxolimab. This TCR came from an adult with an advanced solid tumor such as melanoma, head and neck, liver or kidney cancer. The rearrangement uses TRBV19 and TRBJ1-1, with D unclear. The CDR3 reads CASSSGMNTEAFF. In nucleotides, the CDR3 is TGTGCCAGTAGTTCGGGGATGAACACTGAAGCTTTCTTT.